These 18 T cell receptor beta chains share one sample of origin, sequenced in a study of blood T cell repertoires in COVID-19. The protocol was immunoSEQ multiplex PCR, while the TCRdb copy is restricted to in-frame clones and leaves out a portion. The sample has about 150,000 clones; about 86% are singletons. Sequencing used PBMCs or T cells enriched from blood (not recorded which). Receptor source: a man aged 50 to 59 who had recovered from COVID-19.

The chain links TRBV2 to TRBJ2-4; 7 bases are a match to TRBD1. Losses at the gene ends were 6 bases for V and 10 bases for J; bases not matched to a gene: 12. This CDR3 region has 14 residues. Per germline, CDR1 SNHLY and CDR2 FYNNEI. CDR3 residues: CASSDTTGVLIQYF. In nucleotides, the CDR3 is TGTGCCAGCAGCGACACCACAGGGGTTTTGATTCAGTACTTC.

This clone was seen a few times. The gene calls are TRBV5-1 and TRBJ2-4; 14 positions match TRBD2. The CDR3 contains 16 residues. CDR1 and CDR2 from the germline V gene are SGHRS and YFSETQ. V was pared by 4 bases and J by 5 bases, with 5 bases of the junction left unmatched. The CDR3: CASSKGLAGEENIQYF. In DNA form, the CDR3 reads TGCGCCAGCAGCAAGGGACTAGCGGGGGAAGAAAACATTCAGTACTTC.

The chain links TRBV23-1 to TRBJ2-3; D remains ambiguous. TRBV23-1 is marked as an open reading frame, function uncertain. The V gene lost 2 bases and the J gene lost 4 bases, with 13 bases spanning the gap. This CDR3 has 15 residues. CDR3 sequence (DNA): TGCGCCAGCAGTCAACGATGGCCCTCCCCAGATACGCAGTATTTT. It is translated as CASSQRWPSPDTQYF.

The count of this clone is one. The chain recombines TRBV7-3 with TRBJ2-4; 7 bases line up with TRBD1. CDR1 SGHTA and CDR2 FQGTGA come from the germline V gene. J gave up 0 bases and V 5 bases, and 7 bases lay outside the gene matches. The CDR3 contains 16 residues. CDR3 in amino acids: CASSPTGTLAKNIQYF. The CDR3, as DNA: TGTGCCAGCAGCCCGACAGGGACACTAGCCAAAAACATTCAGTACTTC.

The chain is built from TRBV13 and TRBJ1-3; 8 bases fit TRBD1. The CDR3 is 17 amino acids. Germline loops: CDR1 PRHDT, CDR2 FYEKMQ (reference sequence). V was pared by 0 bases and J by 0 bases, with 4 bases of the junction left unmatched. The CDR3 DNA is TGTGCCAGCAGCTTAGGACAGGGGGGAGTCTCTGGAAACACCATATATTTT. It specifies CASSLGQGGVSGNTIYF. Full variable domain (outside the CDR3, taken from reference TRBV13 and TRBJ1-3): AAGVIQSPRHLIKEKRETATLKCYPIPRHDTVYWYQQGPGQDPQFLISFYEKMQSDKGSIPDRFSAQQFSDYHSELNMSSLELGDSALYFCASSLGQGGVSGNTIYFGEGSWLTVV.

This chain joins TRBV7-2 and TRBJ2-5, with TRBD2 matching over 10 bases. V lost 5 bases to trimming and J lost 5 bases; unmatched junction nucleotides: 11. The CDR3 sequence is 16 residues long. Germline V gene lookup returns CDR1 SGHTA and CDR2 FQGNSA. The CDR3 spells CASSPQGAGGLETQYF. DNA of the CDR3: TGTGCCAGCAGCCCCCAGGGAGCGGGGGGGCTTGAGACCCAGTACTTC.

The chain links TRBV7-8 to TRBJ2-1, with 11 bases that match TRBD2. Unmatched junction bases numbered 12, after V lost 5 bases and J lost 12 bases. CDR1 and CDR2 (germline): SGHVS, FQNEAQ. The CDR3 extends over 15 amino acids. The CDR3 loop is CASSDYLTSGVVQFF. For the CDR3, the DNA is TGTGCCAGCAGCGACTACCTGACTAGCGGGGTGGTGCAGTTCTTC.

The CDR3 DNA follows: TGTGCCAGTAGTATTGACAGTGGGAACACTGAAGCTTTCTTT. Translated: CASSIDSGNTEAFF. This chain uses TRBV19 with TRBJ1-1; possible D gene TRBD1, 5 bases. The V end was cut by 3 bases, the J end by 1 base, with 9 bases between. CDR3 length: 14 amino acids. Per the germline V gene, CDR1 is LNHDA and CDR2 is SQIVND (reference sequence).

This clone has more than one count but fewer than ten. V gene TRBV27 combines with J gene TRBJ1-2, with 9 bases identical to TRBD1. The CDR3 consists of 14 residues. The germline gives CDR1 MNHEY, CDR2 SMNVEV (reference sequence). J was trimmed by 8 bases and V by 0 bases; bases with no gene match: 4. CDR3 region: CASSLSRQGEGYTF. The CDR3 coding sequence is TGTGCCAGCAGTTTATCTCGACAGGGGGAGGGCTACACCTTC.

The chain links TRBV25-1 to TRBJ2-7, with TRBD1 matching over 9 bases. J was trimmed by 1 base and V by 4 bases; bases with no gene match: 2. The germline gives CDR1 MGHDK, CDR2 SYGVNS. CDR3 length: 14 residues. The CDR3 nucleotides are TGTGCCAGCAGTGTCGGACAGGGGTCCTACGAGCAGTACTTC. It specifies CASSVGQGSYEQYF.

The V call is TRBV29-1, the J call TRBJ1-2, with TRBD1 matching 9 bases. Germline V gene data show CDR1 as SQVTM and CDR2 as ANQGSEA. The CDR3 has 16 amino acids. The V gene end was trimmed by 4 bases and the J gene end by 8 bases; junction bases not matched to a gene: 17. In DNA form, the CDR3 reads TGCAGCGTTGTACGAGGCGGGACAGGGATCGAGGAGGGCTACACCTTC. Amino acid sequence: CSVVRGGTGIEEGYTF. The full variable domain, with the rest looked up from reference TRBV29-1 and TRBJ1-2, is SAVISQKPSRDICQRGTSLTIQCQVDSQVTMMFWYRQQPGQSLTLIATANQGSEATYESGFVIDKFPISRPNLTFSTLTVSNMSPEDSSIYLCSVVRGGTGIEEGYTFGSGTRLTVV.

The V and J genes are TRBV30 and TRBJ1-2; TRBD1 matches at 7 bases. Germline V gives CDR1 GTSNPN, CDR2 SVGIG (reference sequence). V dropped 5 bases and J dropped 4; count of bases not matched to a gene: 4. The CDR3 runs to 12 residues. Written as DNA, the CDR3 is TGTGCCTGGTCAGGGACAGCCTATGGCTACACCTTC. Its translation is CAWSGTAYGYTF.

The rearrangement links TRBV5-4 to TRBJ1-2; 7 nucleotides align to TRBD1. CDR1 is SGHNT, CDR2 YYREEE, per germline (reference sequence). This CDR3 spans 15 amino acids. Trimming at V came to 0 bases and at J to 3 bases, leaving 5 bases not matched to a gene. CDR3 coding DNA: TGTGCCAGCAGCTTGGAGGGGGCGACCTACTATGGCTACACCTTC. It encodes CASSLEGATYYGYTF.

This chain uses TRBV10-3 with TRBJ2-7; 9 bases are a match to TRBD2. V was clipped by 1 base and J by 6 bases; unmatched bases: 10. This CDR3 is 16 amino acids long. Germline loops: CDR1 ENHRY, CDR2 SYGVKD. CDR3 loop: CAISELLAGPGSEQYF. CDR3 nucleotide sequence: TGTGCCATCAGTGAGTTGCTAGCGGGGCCGGGGTCCGAGCAGTACTTC.

The chain employs TRBV10-3 and TRBJ1-4; possibly TRBD1 for D (5 bases). V shed 10 bases and J shed 0 bases, with 9 bases lying between them. This CDR3 has 13 amino acids. The germline V gene has CDR1 ENHRY and CDR2 SYGVKD. DNA for the CDR3: TGTGCCACCAGAGGGGCAACTAATGAAAAACTGTTTTTT. It encodes CATRGATNEKLFF.

The chain uses TRBV19 and TRBJ1-5; TRBD1 might be the D (6 bases). The CDR3 extends over 14 amino acids. Germline V gene sequence: CDR1 LNHDA, CDR2 SQIVND (reference sequence). Trimming pared 7 bases from V and 3 bases from J, leaving 13 bases between. CDR3 loop: CASMSRGNNQPQHF. Here the CDR3 DNA reads TGTGCCAGTATGTCCAGGGGAAACAATCAGCCCCAGCATTTT.

The chain joins TRBV5-4 to TRBJ1-5; 7 bases match TRBD1. J was trimmed by 5 bases and V by 3 bases; bases with no gene match: 5. Germline-derived CDR1 and CDR2 are SGHNT and YYREEE (reference sequence). There are 14 residues in the CDR3. The CDR3 DNA sequence: TGTGCCAGCAGCTCCCGGGACAGTGATCAGCCCCAGCATTTT. It yields the protein CASSSRDSDQPQHF. Drawing the rest from reference TRBV5-4 and TRBJ1-5, the complete variable domain is ETGVTQSPTHLIKTRGQQVTLRCSSQSGHNTVSWYQQALGQGPQFIFQYYREEENGRGNFPPRFSGLQFPNYSSELNVNALELDDSALYLCASSSRDSDQPQHFGDGTRLSIL.

The rearrangement joins TRBV7-9 to TRBJ2-1; 11 nucleotides match TRBD2. The CDR3 contains 16 residues. CDR1 is SEHNR and CDR2 is FQNEAQ in the germline V gene (reference sequence). V was clipped by 5 bases and J by 7 bases; unmatched bases: 10. CDR3 nucleotides: TGTGCCAGCAGCCTGAAGGTAGCGGGGGGGAGGAATGAGCAGTTCTTC. Translation gives CASSLKVAGGRNEQFF.